These 24 T cell receptor beta chains share one sample of origin, sequenced in a study of shared clonotypes between healthy human individuals. The method was immunoSEQ multiplex PCR; TCRdb's version includes in-frame clones alone and lacks a portion of them. The data contain approximately 530,000 clones, less than 96% of them singletons. Sequencing was performed on naive CD4+ T cells sorted from blood. Described subset: CD45RA+ positively selected. The receptors here all came from a young woman in good health.

CDR3 region: CASSQFTRLAGFAPYEQYF. The CDR3 nucleotides read TGCGCCAGCAGCCAATTTACCCGACTAGCGGGTTTCGCTCCCTACGAGCAGTACTTC. The chain links TRBV4-1 to TRBJ2-7; 10 bases line up with TRBD2. V shed 2 bases and J 2 bases; nucleotides not matched to a gene: 15. The CDR3 is made up of 19 amino acids. Looked up from germline, CDR1 is MGHRA and CDR2 is YSYEKL.

This clone was picked up one time. The chain joins TRBV30 to TRBJ1-2, with TRBD1 matching over 8 bases. This CDR3 spans 17 amino acids. V lost 0 bases, J lost 6 bases, and 15 bases stayed unmatched. Germline V gene data show CDR1 as GTSNPN and CDR2 as SVGIG (reference sequence). CDR3: CAWSVLPTGVSQDGYTF. The CDR3 DNA sequence: TGTGCCTGGAGTGTACTTCCGACAGGGGTATCACAGGATGGCTACACCTTC.

This clone was recorded once. The chain joins TRBV5-1 to TRBJ1-3; D uncertain. The CDR3 sequence is 15 residues long. Germline CDR1 SGHRS, CDR2 YFSETQ. Trimming removed 0 bases at V and 4 bases at J, with 11 bases between. CDR3 in amino acids: CASSLAKGSGNTIYF. The CDR3 nucleotides are TGCGCCAGCAGCTTGGCCAAGGGCTCGGGAAACACCATATATTTT.

The J gene is TRBJ2-1, the V gene TRBV7-8; 7 bases map to TRBD2. From germline, CDR1 is SGHVS and CDR2 FQNEAQ. The CDR3 contains 15 residues. V lost 4 bases, J lost 9 bases, and 12 bases stayed unmatched. CDR3 coding DNA: TGTGCCAGCAGCTCCACGGGGCCGACTAGCAGTGAGCAGTTCTTC. The encoded protein is CASSSTGPTSSEQFF.

The chain uses TRBV29-1 and TRBJ2-3, with D perhaps TRBD1 or TRBD2 (6 bases each). V lost 0 bases, J lost 0 bases, and 10 bases lay in between. CDR1 and CDR2 from the germline V gene are SQVTM and ANQGSEA. The CDR3 is 15 residues long. The CDR3 loop reads CSVEDQGTSTDTQYF. Written as DNA, the CDR3 is TGCAGCGTTGAAGATCAGGGGACTAGCACAGATACGCAGTATTTT.

Concerning this clone: One junction end does not reproduce the germline sequence, and a read error may be involved. The chain has TRBV5-1 and TRBJ1-4; D ambiguous. Germline CDR1 reads SGHRS; CDR2 reads YFSETQ. CDR3 length equals 16 residues. CDR3 amino acids: CASSLAQLTTNEKLFF. DNA of the CDR3: TGCGCCAGCAGTTTGGCCCAGCTAACAACTAATGAAAAACTGTTTTTT.

The gene calls are TRBV5-1 and TRBJ1-2; D is perhaps TRBD1 (5 bases). This CDR3 spans 16 amino acids. Germline assignment: CDR1 SGHRS and CDR2 YFSETQ. V dropped 4 bases and J dropped 7 bases, with 23 bases sitting between them. The CDR3 loop is CASSPTPGLEAGGYTF. CDR3 sequence (DNA): TGCGCCAGCAGCCCAACTCCGGGGCTCGAGGCAGGTGGCTACACCTTC. The entire variable domain, with the rest obtained from reference TRBV5-1 and TRBJ1-2, is as follows: KAGVTQTPRYLIKTRGQQVTLSCSPISGHRSVSWYQQTPGQGLQFLFEYFSETQRNKGNFPGRFSGRQFSNSRSEMNVSTLELGDSALYLCASSPTPGLEAGGYTFGSGTRLTVV.

The chain combines TRBV14 with TRBJ2-3; the match to TRBD2 covers 11 bases. The CDR3 loop spans 18 amino acids. Germline lookup yields CDR1 SGHDN and CDR2 FVKESK. The V and J ends lost 3 bases and 3 bases, in that order; junction bases with no gene match: 11. CDR3 loop: CASSHPLAGVGATDTQYF. For the CDR3, the DNA is TGTGCCAGCAGCCATCCACTAGCGGGAGTGGGGGCAACAGATACGCAGTATTTT. The whole variable domain, remainder taken from reference TRBV14 and TRBJ2-3, is EAGVTQFPSHSVIEKGQTVTLRCDPISGHDNLYWYRRVMGKEIKFLLHFVKESKQDESGMPNNRFLAERTGGTYSTLKVQPAELEDSGVYFCASSHPLAGVGATDTQYFGPGTRLTVL.

This clone is a singleton in its sample. The chain combines TRBV5-1 with TRBJ2-5; D may be TRBD1 (8 bases). Per the germline V gene, CDR1 is SGHRS and CDR2 is YFSETQ. The CDR3 runs 14 residues. Trimming shortened V by 6 bases and J by 5 bases, and 17 bases separated the two germline ends. The CDR3 sequence is CASTGGQGGETQYF. The CDR3 DNA is TGCGCCAGCACAGGAGGACAGGGAGGGGAGACCCAGTACTTC.

This rearrangement joins TRBV4-2 to TRBJ2-5, with D perhaps matching TRBD1 (6 bases). The DNA end is more similar to TRBJ2-7, so the J call may be wrong. The CDR3 is made up of 15 amino acids. In germline, CDR1 is LGHNA, CDR2 YNFKEQ. CDR3 DNA: TGTGCCAGCAGCCATGCGGACAGCGTCTCCTACGAGCAGTACTTC. Its translation: CASSHADSVSYEQYF.

The J gene is TRBJ2-2, the V gene TRBV18, with D maybe TRBD2 (5 bases). Germline V gene lookup returns CDR1 KGHSH and CDR2 LQKENI. CDR3 size: 17 residues. V was pared by 0 bases and J by 3 bases, with 14 bases between. The CDR3 DNA reads TGTGCCAGCTCACCACCTGGTGGAGGAAGTCACACCGGGGAGCTGTTTTTT. Translating it yields CASSPPGGGSHTGELFF.

The chain is built from TRBV5-1 and TRBJ1-4; TRBD1 aligns across 8 bases. J lost 8 bases, V lost 2 bases, and 2 bases had no gene match. CDR3 size: 13 residues. CDR1 is SGHRS, CDR2 YFSETQ, per germline. CDR3 sequence (DNA): TGCGCCAGCAGCTTCAGGGGGCAGGAAAAACTGTTTTTT. Its protein is CASSFRGQEKLFF.

The CDR3 loop reads CASSLLSGLAGGAGELFF. The CDR3 DNA sequence: TGTGCCAGCAGTTTACTTTCGGGACTAGCGGGAGGGGCCGGGGAGCTGTTTTTT. This chain uses TRBV28 with TRBJ2-2; the match to TRBD2 covers 16 bases. CDR3 length: 18 residues. J was trimmed by 6 bases and V by 2 bases; bases with no gene match: 6. CDR1 is MDHEN, CDR2 SYDVKM, per germline.

This chain uses TRBV19 with TRBJ2-7; no clear D. CDR3 length equals 14 residues. With 3 bases removed from V and 2 bases from J, the gap between germline ends came to 11 bases. The germline V gene has CDR1 LNHDA and CDR2 SQIVND (reference sequence). This CDR3 reads CASSMGSEPYEQYF. The CDR3 DNA reads TGTGCCAGTAGTATGGGGTCAGAACCCTACGAGCAGTACTTC.

The chain couples TRBV15 to TRBJ2-1; 12 bases align to TRBD2. CDR1 LNHNV and CDR2 YYDKDF come from the germline V gene (reference sequence). The CDR3 runs to 16 residues. V trimming: 3 bases; J trimming: 8 bases; junction bases outside the gene matches: 8. CDR3 in DNA: TGTGCCACCAGCAGGAGGACTAGCGGGAATCTCTATGAGCAGTTCTTC. As protein: CATSRRTSGNLYEQFF.

The chain links TRBV19 to TRBJ1-5; D unclear. The CDR3 is 15 amino acids. V was shortened by 6 bases and J by 0 bases, with 12 bases between the two germline ends. Germline V lookup: CDR1 LNHDA, CDR2 SQIVND (reference sequence). The CDR3 reads CASRSRRSSNQPQHF. The CDR3 DNA sequence: TGTGCCAGTAGAAGTAGGAGGAGTAGCAATCAGCCCCAGCATTTT.

The chain employs TRBV7-9 and TRBJ2-1; TRBD2 aligns across 9 bases. This CDR3 is 15 amino acids long. V lost 4 bases, J lost 8 bases, and 9 bases stayed unmatched. Germline V gene data show CDR1 as SEHNR and CDR2 as FQNEAQ (reference sequence). CDR3 bases: TGTGCCAGCAGCTCAGGACTAGCGCTCTTTGATGAGCAGTTCTTC. Translation: CASSSGLALFDEQFF.

CDR3 DNA sequence: TGCGCCAGCAGCCTTACAGGGGGCAATCAGCCCCAGCATTTT. Amino acid sequence: CASSLTGGNQPQHF. The V call is TRBV5-1, the J call TRBJ1-5; 7 bases agree with TRBD1. The CDR3 is 14 amino acids. The trim removed 4 bases at V and 2 bases at J, leaving 3 bases unmatched. Germline CDR1 reads SGHRS; CDR2 reads YFSETQ.

The gene calls are TRBV11-3 and TRBJ2-7; D is ambiguous. V was pared by 1 base and J by 2 bases, with 9 bases between. Germline V lookup: CDR1 SGHNT, CDR2 YENEEA. This CDR3 spans 14 amino acids. For the CDR3, the DNA is TGTGCCAGCAGCTTAGGTATAAGAGCCTACGAGCAGTACTTC. Translation: CASSLGIRAYEQYF.

The chain couples TRBV11-3 to TRBJ1-1; 8 nucleotides match TRBD1. Unmatched junction bases numbered 3, after V lost 5 bases and J lost 4 bases. The CDR3 sequence is 13 residues long. Germline lookup yields CDR1 SGHNT and CDR2 YENEEA. The CDR3, as DNA: TGTGCCAGCAGCCGAGACAGGGGCACTGAAGCTTTCTTT. Its protein is CASSRDRGTEAFF. Full variable domain (outside the CDR3, taken from reference TRBV11-3 and TRBJ1-1): EAGVVQSPRYKIIEKKQPVAFWCNPISGHNTLYWYLQNLGQGPELLIRYENEEAVDDSQLPKDRFSAERLKGVDSTLKIQPAELGDSAVYLCASSRDRGTEAFFGQGTRLTVV.

The chain couples TRBV11-3 to TRBJ2-1, with TRBD1 as a possible D gene (6 bases). The germline CDR1 and CDR2 sequences are SGHNT and YENEEA. The CDR3 is 15 residues long. The V and J ends lost 4 bases and 2 bases respectively, with 12 bases between them. CDR3 loop: CASSSSGTTYNEQFF. The CDR3 bases are TGTGCCAGCAGCTCGTCCGGGACAACCTACAATGAGCAGTTCTTC.

The rearrangement uses TRBV7-2 and TRBJ2-5; D perhaps matches TRBD2 (5 bases). Trimming left V 3 bases short and J 4 bases short, with 24 bases between. Germline CDR1 and CDR2: SGHTA and FQGNSA. This CDR3 spans 18 amino acids. The CDR3 DNA follows: TGTGCCAGCAGCTTTCGGTGGGTAGCTGGGAGCCGAGTAGAGACCCAGTACTTC. Amino acid sequence: CASSFRWVAGSRVETQYF.

CDR3 coding DNA: TGTGCCAGCAGCTTAGCGGGCGGAGCCGCCTACTTC. Its translation: CASSLAGGAAYF. The rearrangement uses TRBV11-2 and TRBJ2-7; no firm D call. CDR1 SGHAT and CDR2 FQNNGV come from the germline V gene. CDR3 length: 12 residues. V lost 1 base, J lost 13 bases, and 14 bases lay in between.

J is TRBJ2-5 and V is TRBV7-2; 10 bases map to TRBD1. In germline, CDR1 is SGHTA, CDR2 FQGNSA. V was pared by 4 bases and J by 4 bases, with 6 bases of the junction left unmatched. This CDR3 is 15 amino acids long. This CDR3 reads CASSYRDRGGETQYF. The CDR3 nucleotides are TGTGCCAGCAGCTACCGGGACAGGGGAGGAGAGACCCAGTACTTC.